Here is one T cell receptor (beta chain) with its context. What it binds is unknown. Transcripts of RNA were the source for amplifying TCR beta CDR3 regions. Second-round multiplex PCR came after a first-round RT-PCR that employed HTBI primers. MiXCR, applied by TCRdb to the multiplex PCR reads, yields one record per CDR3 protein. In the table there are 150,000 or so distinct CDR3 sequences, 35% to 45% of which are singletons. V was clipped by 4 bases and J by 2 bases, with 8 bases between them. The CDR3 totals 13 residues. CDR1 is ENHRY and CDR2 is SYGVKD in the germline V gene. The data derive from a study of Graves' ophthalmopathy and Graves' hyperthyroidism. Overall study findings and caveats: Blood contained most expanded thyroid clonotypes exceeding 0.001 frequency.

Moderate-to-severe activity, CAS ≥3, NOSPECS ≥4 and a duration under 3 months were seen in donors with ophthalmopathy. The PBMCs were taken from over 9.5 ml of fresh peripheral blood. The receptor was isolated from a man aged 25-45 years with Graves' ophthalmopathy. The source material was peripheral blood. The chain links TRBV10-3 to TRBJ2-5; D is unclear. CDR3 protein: CAISAGVQETQYF. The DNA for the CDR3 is TGTGCCATCAGTGCTGGGGTTCAAGAGACCCAGTACTTC.